These 3 T cell receptor beta chains were all obtained from the same sample, sequenced in a study of blood T cell repertoires in COVID-19. Sequencing was performed with immunoSEQ multiplex PCR; in TCRdb, only in-frame clones are kept and a portion is missing. The repertoire consists of around 200,000 clones, with nearly 90% occurring once and the leading ten covering 10% to 15%. Material: peripheral blood. Receptors were obtained from a woman between 18 and 29 years old who had recovered from COVID-19.

V is TRBV6-6 and J is TRBJ2-1; 14 nucleotides line up with TRBD2. J was trimmed by 6 bases and V by 5 bases; bases with no gene match: 9. Germline CDR1 MNHNY, CDR2 SVGAGI (reference sequence). The CDR3 covers 17 residues. CDR3 region: CASSLYSGLAGVNEQFF. The CDR3 region has the DNA TGTGCCAGCAGTCTATACTCGGGACTAGCGGGAGTCAATGAGCAGTTCTTC.

This rearrangement joins TRBV27 to TRBJ2-1; D unresolved. The V end lost 2 bases, the J end lost 7 bases, and 12 bases lay between the germline ends. CDR1 is MNHEY and CDR2 is SMNVEV in the germline V gene (reference sequence). The CDR3 length is 14 residues. The CDR3 spells CASSLGLVSNEQFF. In nucleotides, the CDR3 is TGTGCCAGCAGTTTAGGTCTAGTAAGTAATGAGCAGTTCTTC.

This clone has more than one count but fewer than ten. The chain carries TRBV27 and TRBJ1-1; D is possibly TRBD1 (5 bases). The CDR3 sequence is 14 residues long. Trimming shortened V by 6 bases and J by 4 bases, and 15 bases separated the two germline ends. Germline V gene data show CDR1 as MNHEY and CDR2 as SMNVEV (reference sequence). CDR3 amino acids: CASSQGLGGTEAFF. The CDR3 nucleotides read TGTGCCAGCAGCCAAGGGTTGGGGGGCACTGAAGCTTTCTTT.